The TCR beta chain described here comes from a study of CD8+ T cells in alopecia areata. Findings and limits, study-wide: The treated group had a single nonresponder, limiting CD8+ expansion-response conclusions. Among the top 100, expanded CD8+ clones, as well as scalp clonality, were significantly decreased by tofacitinib. Sharing of TCR sequences between patients (possibly for HLA-related reasons) was less clear than in mice. Lesional scalp, notably in alopecia totalis/universalis, had clonality above that of normal scalp.

Looked up from germline, CDR1 is GTSNPN and CDR2 is SVGIG (reference sequence). V lost 3 bases and J 2 bases, leaving 16 bases between the germline ends. This CDR3 spans 16 amino acids. In regard to this clone: What it binds is not known.

Noted treatment: oral pan-JAK inhibitor, 5-10 mg twice daily. In each case, RNA was isolated and then reverse transcribed into cDNA as the sequencing template. Assay used: immunoSEQ multiplex PCR; TCRdb lists only in-frame clones, some missing. The data contain about 110,000 clones, roughly 50% of them singletons. The source was CD8+ T cells sorted from blood, collected at week 24, from a patient treated with tofacitinib. The source of this sequence is a human donor with alopecia areata. The chain recombines TRBV30 with TRBJ2-2; TRBD1 might be the D (6 bases). The CDR3 DNA follows: TGTGCCTGGAGCCTTCTTCCGGGACAAAACACCGGGGAGCTGTTTTTT. Translation gives CAWSLLPGQNTGELFF.